A selection of T cell receptor beta chains follows, all from one sample in a study of cytomegalovirus exposure and HLA in healthy donors. Sequencing was performed with immunoSEQ multiplex PCR; in TCRdb, only in-frame clones are kept and a portion is missing. The data show fewer than 100,000 clones, 69% seen once. Source material: PBMCs. All receptors derive from a female donor in good health and CMV-seronegative. Both conserved end residues are part of each CDR3. D genes are given only for firm matches. Clone size is given for some rows only: seen once, a few or many times, or a class if the clone is expanded.

>TRBJ2-7|TRBV11-2|-|15|-
CASSLIPSELYEQYF
TGTGCCAGCAGCTTAATTCCTAGCGAGCTCTACGAGCAGTACTTC
>TRBJ1-1|TRBV7-9|-|12|-
CASSSGYTEAFF
TGTGCCAGCAGCTCAGGGTACACTGAAGCTTTCTTT
>TRBJ2-2|TRBV30|-|18|TRBD2
CAWSNKLAGGKGAGELFF
TGTGCCTGGAGTAATAAATTAGCGGGAGGGAAAGGGGCCGGGGAGCTGTTTTTT
>TRBJ2-7|TRBV6-1|few|15|TRBD2
CASSVGLAGSYEQYF
TGTGCCAGCAGTGTGGGACTAGCGGGGTCCTACGAGCAGTACTTC
>TRBJ2-7|TRBV6-5|few|13|-
CASRTWGEREQYF
TGTGCCAGCAGGACATGGGGAGAGAGGGAGCAGTACTTC
>TRBJ2-7|TRBV5-6|-|14|-
CASSLEGDSYEQYF
TGTGCCAGCAGCTTGGAAGGGGATAGCTACGAGCAGTACTTC
>TRBJ2-3|TRBV28|-|15|TRBD2
CASSGGGPGSYTQYF
TGTGCCAGCAGTGGCGGGGGGCCGGGGTCCTATACGCAGTATTTT
>TRBJ2-7|TRBV7-2|-|16|-
CASSLATGWPPYEQYF
TGTGCCAGCAGCTTAGCAACGGGTTGGCCACCTTACGAGCAGTACTTC
>TRBJ2-7|TRBV7-9|-|15|TRBD2
CASSWLAGGGYEQYF
TGTGCCAGCAGCTGGCTAGCGGGTGGGGGCTACGAGCAGTACTTC
>TRBJ2-7|TRBV7-8|few|13|TRBD2
CASSSQWGGEQYF
TGTGCCAGCAGCTCCCAATGGGGGGGAGAGCAGTACTTC
>TRBJ1-4|TRBV7-9|-|14|TRBD1
CASSQGQINEKLFF
TGTGCCAGCAGCCAGGGACAGATTAATGAAAAACTGTTTTTT
>TRBJ2-5|TRBV6-4|medium-sized|14|TRBD2
CASSPRGGQETQYF
TGTGCCAGCAGTCCACGGGGGGGCCAAGAGACCCAGTACTTC
>TRBJ1-2|TRBV19|-|15|-
CASSMYSGLTDGYTF
TGTGCCAGTAGTATGTATTCAGGGCTGACTGATGGCTACACCTTC
>TRBJ1-6|TRBV5-6|-|18|TRBD1
CASSPNKGTGPINSPLHF
TGTGCCAGCAGCCCGAATAAGGGGACAGGCCCTATTAATTCACCCCTCCACTTT
>TRBJ2-5|TRBV5-1|-|13|-
CASSLGGGETQYF
TGCGCCAGCAGCTTGGGGGGAGGAGAGACCCAGTACTTC
>TRBJ1-4|TRBV19|-|15|TRBD1
CASSPQGRNGEKLFF
TGTGCCAGTAGTCCACAGGGGCGCAATGGGGAAAAACTGTTTTTT
>TRBJ2-7|TRBV6-6|-|12|-
CASSEGAYEQYF
TGTGCCAGCAGCGAGGGGGCCTACGAGCAGTACTTC
>TRBJ1-5|TRBV4-1|-|15|-
CASSQVALTAQPQHF
TGCGCCAGCAGCCAAGTAGCCCTCACGGCTCAGCCCCAGCATTTT
>TRBJ2-7|TRBV27|-|15|TRBD2
CASRLLAGGLYEQYF
TGTGCCAGCAGACTTCTAGCGGGAGGTTTATACGAGCAGTACTTC
>TRBJ2-3|TRBV5-6|few|12|-
CASSPGTDTQYF
TGTGCCAGCAGCCCCGGCACAGATACGCAGTATTTT